This T cell receptor beta chain was sequenced during a study of blood T cell repertoires in COVID-19. Germline V gives CDR1 ENHRY, CDR2 SYGVKD. The V end lost 0 bases, the J end lost 0 bases, and 14 bases lay between the germline ends. This CDR3 contains 17 residues. Assay used: immunoSEQ multiplex PCR; TCRdb lists only in-frame clones, some missing. This table holds approximately 41,000 clones, 88% found once. Sequenced: peripheral blood. The TCR originated in a woman in her thirties or forties with acute or convalescent COVID-19. The rearrangement joins TRBV10-3 to TRBJ2-5; D is perhaps TRBD2 (8 bases). The CDR3 here is CAISESGGGGHQETQYF. The DNA of the CDR3 is TGTGCCATCAGTGAGTCAGGGGGCGGGGGGCACCAAGAGACCCAGTACTTC.